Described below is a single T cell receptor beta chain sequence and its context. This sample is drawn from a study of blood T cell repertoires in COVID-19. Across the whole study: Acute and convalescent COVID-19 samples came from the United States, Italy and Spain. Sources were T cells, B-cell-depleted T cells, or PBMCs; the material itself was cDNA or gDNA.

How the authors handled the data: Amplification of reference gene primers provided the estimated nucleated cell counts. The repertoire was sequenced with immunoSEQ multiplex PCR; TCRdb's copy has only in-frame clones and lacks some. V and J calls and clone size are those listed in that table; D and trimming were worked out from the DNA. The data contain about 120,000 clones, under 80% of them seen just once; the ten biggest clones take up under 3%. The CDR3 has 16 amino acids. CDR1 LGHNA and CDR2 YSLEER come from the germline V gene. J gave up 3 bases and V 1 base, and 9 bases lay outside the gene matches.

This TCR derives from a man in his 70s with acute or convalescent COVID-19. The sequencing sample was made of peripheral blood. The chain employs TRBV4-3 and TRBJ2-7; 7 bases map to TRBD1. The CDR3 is CASSQGTGQANYEQYF. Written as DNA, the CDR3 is TGCGCCAGCAGCCAAGGGACCGGACAGGCTAACTACGAGCAGTACTTC.